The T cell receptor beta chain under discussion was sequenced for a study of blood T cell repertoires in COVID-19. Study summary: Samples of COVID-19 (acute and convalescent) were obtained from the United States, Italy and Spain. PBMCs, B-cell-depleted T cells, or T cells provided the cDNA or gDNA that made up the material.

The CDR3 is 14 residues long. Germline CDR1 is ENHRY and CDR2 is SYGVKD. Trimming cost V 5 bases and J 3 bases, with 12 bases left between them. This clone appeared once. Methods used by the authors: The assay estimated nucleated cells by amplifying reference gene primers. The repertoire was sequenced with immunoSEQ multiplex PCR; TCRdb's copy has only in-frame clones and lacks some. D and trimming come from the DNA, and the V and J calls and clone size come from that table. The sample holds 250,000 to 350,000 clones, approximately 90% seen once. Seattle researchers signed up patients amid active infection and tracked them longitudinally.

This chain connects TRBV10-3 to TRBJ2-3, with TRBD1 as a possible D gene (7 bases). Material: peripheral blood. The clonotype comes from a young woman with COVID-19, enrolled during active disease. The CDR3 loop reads CAISTGEVTDTQYF. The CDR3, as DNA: TGTGCCATCAGTACAGGGGAGGTGACAGATACGCAGTATTTT.